The rows below give T cell receptor beta chains drawn from one sample of a study of cytomegalovirus exposure and HLA in healthy donors. Some clones are missing from TCRdb's copy, which holds only in-frame ones; the method was immunoSEQ multiplex PCR. The table shows 150,000 or so clones, with about four fifths occurring only once. Sequenced material: PBMCs. The receptors come from a male donor in good health and CMV-seronegative. CDR3s include the opening cysteine and the closing phenylalanine or tryptophan. A D gene is named only where the DNA matches it firmly. Rows may omit the clone size; those that give it use once, few, many or a size class.

clone size	D gene	V gene	J gene	CDR3 DNA	CDR3 protein
.	.	TRBV7-3	TRBJ2-2	TGTGCCAGCCACATGGACACCGGGGAGCTGTTTTTT	CASHMDTGELFF
.	.	TRBV7-9	TRBJ2-1	TGTGCCAGCACTTTGAGCCGGGGCGGGGATATCTACAATGAGCAGTTCTTC	CASTLSRGGDIYNEQFF
.	TRBD2	TRBV7-9	TRBJ2-2	TGTTCCAGCAGCCCCCCGGGACTAGCGGGTACCGGGGAGCTGTTTTTT	CSSSPPGLAGTGELFF
.	TRBD2	TRBV27	TRBJ2-1	TGTGCCAGCAGTCTCTATGGACTAGCGGGGCGAGACAATGAGCAGTTCTTC	CASSLYGLAGRDNEQFF
once	TRBD1	TRBV27	TRBJ1-4	TGTGCCAGCAGCAGGGGGCGTTATAATGAAAAACTGTTTTTT	CASSRGRYNEKLFF
once	TRBD1	TRBV27	TRBJ1-6	TGTGCCAGCAGTTTATCAGCCCCTTGGACAGGGGTTTCACCCCTCCACTTT	CASSLSAPWTGVSPLHF
.	TRBD2	TRBV6-4	TRBJ2-3	TGTGCCAGCAGTGAGGCGGCGGGGGGCACAGATACGCAGTATTTT	CASSEAAGGTDTQYF
few	.	TRBV6-4	TRBJ2-3	TGTGCCAGCAGTGACTCCGGAGGCACAGATACGCAGTATTTT	CASSDSGGTDTQYF
.	.	TRBV6-1	TRBJ2-7	TGTGCCGGAGGGGCCGTATTCTACGAGCAGTACTTC	CAGGAVFYEQYF
.	.	TRBV6-5	TRBJ1-1	TGTGCCAGCAGTGAAGCGGCAGCTGAAGCTTTCTTT	CASSEAAAEAFF
.	TRBD2	TRBV10-3	TRBJ2-3	TGTGCCATCAAGTCCGGGACTAGCGGGACAGATACGCAGTATTTT	CAIKSGTSGTDTQYF
.	.	TRBV12-5	TRBJ1-3	TGTGCTAGTGGTTTGTGGCAGAGAAACACCATATATTTT	CASGLWQRNTIYF
few	.	TRBV5-1	TRBJ2-3	TGCGCCAGCAGCCCAGGGGTCATGAAACTTAGCACAGATACGCAGTATTTT	CASSPGVMKLSTDTQYF
many	.	TRBV6-1	TRBJ1-2	TGTGCCAGCAGTGAACGACAGTTTGGTAACTATGGCTACACCTTC	CASSERQFGNYGYTF
.	TRBD1	TRBV6-5	TRBJ2-7	TGTGCCAGCAGTTACCCAAGGGACAGCCATTACGAGCAGTACTTC	CASSYPRDSHYEQYF
few	TRBD1	TRBV10-3	TRBJ1-4	TGTGCCATCAGTGGGGGGACAGGGGCTAATGAAAAACTGTTTTTT	CAISGGTGANEKLFF
.	TRBD2	TRBV28	TRBJ2-3	TGTGCCAGCAGTTTTTTGACTAGCGGTACCACAGATACGCAGTATTTT	CASSFLTSGTTDTQYF
.	TRBD1	TRBV29-1	TRBJ2-7	TGCAGCGCGGCGGACAGGGCATCGTACGAGCAGTACTTC	CSAADRASYEQYF
once	.	TRBV5-1	TRBJ2-5	TGCGCCAGCAGCTTGTATTCCGCCGATCGGGAGACCCAGTACTTC	CASSLYSADRETQYF
.	.	TRBV11-2	TRBJ2-3	TGTGCCAGCAGCTATAGCCCGGGGGCAGATACGCAGTATTTT	CASSYSPGADTQYF
few	TRBD1	TRBV27	TRBJ1-4	TGTGCCAGCCGGGACAGAGGGGAAAAACTGTTTTTT	CASRDRGEKLFF
.	.	TRBV5-1	TRBJ2-1	TGCGCCAGCAGCTTGGCCGGCGGCGGGGTCTACAATGAGCAGTTCTTC	CASSLAGGGVYNEQFF
.	.	TRBV28	TRBJ2-2	TGTGCCAGCAGTTTAGGGGGCAACACCGGGGAGCTGTTTTTT	CASSLGGNTGELFF
.	.	TRBV19	TRBJ1-5	TGTGCCAGTAAGGAGGAGCATTTT	CASKEEHF
.	.	TRBV5-6	TRBJ1-6	TGTGCCAGCAGCTTGGGGGAGGCGTCCTATAATTCACCCCTCCACTTT	CASSLGEASYNSPLHF
.	.	TRBV18	TRBJ1-4	TGTGCCAGCTCACCGGGCACCCGGGGTGAAAAACTGTTTTTT	CASSPGTRGEKLFF
.	TRBD1	TRBV15	TRBJ1-1	TGTGCCACCGACAGGGGGGAGTTCACTGAAGCTTTCTTT	CATDRGEFTEAFF
.	TRBD1	TRBV30	TRBJ2-7	TGTGCCTGGGGGAGACAGGGGACCGAGCAGTACTTC	CAWGRQGTEQYF
.	.	TRBV14	TRBJ2-3	TGTGCCAGCAGCCAAGCTTGGAGCGTTGTCGAAGATACGCAGTATTTT	CASSQAWSVVEDTQYF
.	.	TRBV6-5	TRBJ1-3	TGTGCCAGCAGTTTCGCCGGGACACCCTCTGGAAACACCATATATTTT	CASSFAGTPSGNTIYF
once	TRBD1	TRBV19	TRBJ1-4	TGTGCCAGTAGTCACAACAGGGGGTATAATGAAAAACTGTTTTTT	CASSHNRGYNEKLFF
.	TRBD2	TRBV11-3	TRBJ2-1	TGTGCCAGCAGCTTAGAAGCGGGAGTGAATGAGCAGTTCTTC	CASSLEAGVNEQFF
.	TRBD2	TRBV7-2	TRBJ2-1	TGTGCCAGCAGCTTTCGGACTAGCGGGAGCTACAATGAGCAGTTCTTC	CASSFRTSGSYNEQFF
.	.	TRBV9	TRBJ1-6	TGTGCCAGCAGCGTAGGGGGAGGGGGGACATACGTCCCACCCCTCCACTTT	CASSVGGGGTYVPPLHF
.	.	TRBV9	TRBJ2-5	TGTGCCAGCAGCGTAGGGACATTTAGCGAGACCCAGTACTTC	CASSVGTFSETQYF
.	TRBD1	TRBV7-3	TRBJ2-2	TGTGCCAGCAGATCGGGACAGGGGAACACCGGGGAGCTGTTTTTT	CASRSGQGNTGELFF
few	.	TRBV10-2	TRBJ2-7	TGCGCCAGCAGTGAGATGTACGGGGACTACGAGCAGTACTTC	CASSEMYGDYEQYF
.	.	TRBV5-4	TRBJ2-7	TGTGCCAGCAGCTTGGCCTCAGGGGTCATTTTGAACGAGCAGTACTTC	CASSLASGVILNEQYF
few	TRBD2	TRBV19	TRBJ2-7	TGTGCCAGTAGTATACAGCGGGGCCCCTACGAGCAGTACTTC	CASSIQRGPYEQYF
.	TRBD1	TRBV2	TRBJ1-3	TGTGCCAGCAGTGCTTCTCCGGGACAGAGCTCTGGAAACACCATATATTTT	CASSASPGQSSGNTIYF
.	.	TRBV29-1	TRBJ2-3	TGCAGCTCCTCCTTTGAGGGTCGCGGAGATACGCAGTATTTT	CSSSFEGRGDTQYF
once	.	TRBV6-1	TRBJ2-7	TGTGCCAGCAGTTTACAGGGAGACCTACCTCACGAGCAGTACTTC	CASSLQGDLPHEQYF
once	TRBD1	TRBV7-9	TRBJ2-7	TGTTCCAGCAGCTTAGCCGGGACAGGGGTTGGTTACGAGCAGTACTTC	CSSSLAGTGVGYEQYF
.	TRBD1	TRBV15	TRBJ2-7	TGTGCCACCAGCAGACGGACAGGGTACAACGAGCAGTACTTC	CATSRRTGYNEQYF
.	TRBD1	TRBV28	TRBJ2-5	TGTGCCAGCAGTCGCCGGGGACAGGGCGGCGAGACCCAGTACTTC	CASSRRGQGGETQYF
few	.	TRBV5-1	TRBJ1-1	TGCGCCAGCAGCCTGGCGCAGGGAGGTCAAATGAACACTGAAGCTTTCTTT	CASSLAQGGQMNTEAFF